The next 25 T cell receptor beta chains were all read from a single sample in a study of CD8 T cells in cerebrospinal fluid in Alzheimer's disease. TCRdb reanalyzed the 10x single-cell sequencing reads, giving one entry per CDR3 protein sequence and no DNA. This repertoire includes roughly 1,400 distinct CDR3 sequences. Sequencing was done on a sample of cerebrospinal fluid. These receptors were obtained from a human donor in good health.

Considering frequency, this clonotype is large. The chain combines TRBV7-9 with TRBJ1-2; with no DNA, the TCRdb D assignment of TRBD1 cannot be verified. Germline V gene lookup returns CDR1 SEHNR and CDR2 FQNEAQ (reference sequence). CDR3 size: 16 residues. Here the CDR3 reads CASSPQWGPNNYGYTF.

This clonotype registers medium-sized by frequency. The rearrangement joins TRBV6-6 to TRBJ2-7; TCRdb selects TRBD1, and the lack of DNA leaves this call unchecked. CDR3 length: 14 amino acids. Looked up from germline, CDR1 is MNHNY and CDR2 is SVGAGI (reference sequence). The CDR3 protein is CASSSGQGAYEQYF.

The V and J genes are TRBV5-6 and TRBJ2-7; TCRdb's D call, TRBD2, is unchecked because there is no DNA. From germline, CDR1 is SGHDT and CDR2 YYEEEE. The CDR3 has 15 residues. CDR3 amino acids: CASSPGLAGVTEQYF.

By frequency, this clonotype registers medium-sized. This chain joins TRBV20-1 and TRBJ1-4; with no DNA, the TCRdb D assignment of TRBD1 cannot be verified. Germline CDR1 is DFQATT and CDR2 is SNEGSKA (reference sequence). The CDR3 has 13 residues. CDR3 residues: CSAKGHLNEKLFF.

This clonotype counts as medium-sized by frequency. V usage is TRBV20-1 and J usage is TRBJ2-3. Germline V gives CDR1 DFQATT, CDR2 SNEGSKA (reference sequence). The CDR3 consists of 16 residues. This chain's CDR3 is CSARDTKQQYTDTQYF.

This clonotype is called medium-sized based on its frequency. J is TRBJ1-4 and V is TRBV11-2. The CDR3 is 13 amino acids. Germline assignment: CDR1 SGHAT and CDR2 FQNNGV. The CDR3 sequence: CASSGSPNEKLFF.

Its frequency marks this clonotype as medium-sized. The chain has TRBV9 and TRBJ1-1. There are 13 residues in the CDR3. The germline gives CDR1 SGDLS, CDR2 YYNGEE. CDR3 residues: CASSTWVNTEAFF.

By frequency, this clonotype registers large. The J gene is TRBJ2-7, the V gene TRBV29-1; TCRdb returns TRBD1, unconfirmable since there is no DNA. The CDR3 runs 14 residues. From germline, CDR1 is SQVTM and CDR2 ANQGSEA. CDR3 sequence reads: CSVGGTDRVYEQYF.

The J gene is TRBJ1-1, the V gene TRBV19. The CDR3 runs 14 residues. Germline V gives CDR1 LNHDA, CDR2 SQIVND (reference sequence). The CDR3 sequence is CASSIGRVNTEAFF.

This clonotype is called medium-sized based on its frequency. The chain links TRBV4-2 to TRBJ2-3; TCRdb proposes TRBD1, but this gene call is untestable without DNA. From germline, CDR1 is LGHNA and CDR2 YNFKEQ. The CDR3 is 13 residues long. This CDR3 is CASSSRATDTQYF.

By frequency, this clonotype is medium-sized. The rearrangement joins TRBV30 to TRBJ1-6. The CDR3 length is 12 residues. Germline values: CDR1 GTSNPN, CDR2 SVGIG (reference sequence). The CDR3 protein is CAWRDYNSPLHF.

This clonotype is deemed large by its frequency. V gene TRBV20-1 combines with J gene TRBJ1-6. Germline values: CDR1 DFQATT, CDR2 SNEGSKA (reference sequence). The CDR3 runs to 17 residues. CDR3 in amino acids: CSAKKLDRSSYNSPLHF.

In terms of frequency, this clonotype is medium-sized. This chain links TRBV27 with TRBJ1-2; TCRdb returns TRBD1, unconfirmable since there is no DNA. Germline V lookup: CDR1 MNHEY, CDR2 SMNVEV (reference sequence). The CDR3 has 14 residues. The CDR3: CASRRRDRDLSYTF.

This clonotype shows up as medium-sized by frequency. This chain joins TRBV27 and TRBJ2-7; TCRdb's D gene call, TRBD1, goes unchecked for lack of DNA. Germline loops: CDR1 MNHEY, CDR2 SMNVEV (reference sequence). The CDR3 length is 14 residues. CDR3 loop: CASSWGTGTYEQYF.

This clonotype registers medium-sized by frequency. The chain employs TRBV7-9 and TRBJ1-1; TCRdb calls TRBD1, which cannot be checked without DNA. Germline assignment: CDR1 SEHNR and CDR2 FQNEAQ (reference sequence). The length of the CDR3 is 14 residues. The CDR3 loop reads CASSLRGQGPEAFF. Combining the CDR3 with reference TRBV7-9 and TRBJ1-1 gives the whole variable domain DTGVSQNPRHKITKRGQNVTFRCDPISEHNRLYWYRQTLGQGPEFLTYFQNEAQLEKSRLLSDRFSAERPKGSFSTLEIQRTEQGDSAMYLCASSLRGQGPEAFFGQGTRLTVV.

J is TRBJ2-1 and V is TRBV4-2; TCRdb calls TRBD2, which cannot be checked without DNA. The CDR3 spans 16 residues. Looked up from germline, CDR1 is LGHNA and CDR2 is YNFKEQ. CDR3 sequence reads: CASSQEGGLAGPLEFF.

This chain connects TRBV6-5 to TRBJ2-3; as DNA is missing, the TRBD2 call by TCRdb cannot be tested. The CDR3 has 13 residues. Germline V CDR1 and CDR2: MNHEY, SVGAGI. The CDR3 protein is CASRVPNTDTQYF.

This clonotype is deemed medium-sized by its frequency. This rearrangement joins TRBV24-1 to TRBJ2-3; TCRdb's assignment of TRBD1 cannot be checked, as there is no DNA. The CDR3 runs to 13 residues. In germline, CDR1 is KGHDR, CDR2 SFDVKD. CDR3: CATRQGAVDTQYF.

Frequency places this clonotype as medium-sized. The genes are TRBV6-2 or TRBV6-3 and TRBJ2-7; there is no DNA to check the TCRdb D call of TRBD1. This CDR3 spans 15 amino acids. In germline, CDR1 is MNHEY, CDR2 SVGEGT. CDR3 sequence reads: CASSLRGATPYEQYF.

The chain couples TRBV11-2 to TRBJ2-3; TCRdb gives TRBD2 as the D gene, but with no DNA this cannot be confirmed. The length of the CDR3 is 17 residues. The germline CDR1 and CDR2 sequences are SGHAT and FQNNGV. CDR3 loop: CASSFRTSGAPTDTQYF.

Measured by frequency, this clonotype is medium-sized. CDR3 amino acids: CSARKAQTNSPLHF. The chain links TRBV20-1 to TRBJ1-6. Germline lookup yields CDR1 DFQATT and CDR2 SNEGSKA (reference sequence). The CDR3 runs to 14 residues.

This clonotype is labeled medium-sized based on frequency. The CDR3 loop is CASSHRASYEQYF. The rearrangement uses TRBV12-3 or TRBV12-4 and TRBJ2-7; there is no DNA to check the TCRdb D call of TRBD1. This CDR3 contains 13 residues.

This clonotype is identified as medium-sized from frequency. The chain combines TRBV4-1 with TRBJ2-2. This CDR3 comprises 15 residues. From germline, CDR1 is MGHRA and CDR2 YSYEKL. CDR3 sequence reads: CASGILGAKTGELFF.

This clonotype is deemed medium-sized (0.01 to 0.1%) by its frequency. This chain connects TRBV6-5 to TRBJ2-5; TCRdb picks TRBD2, but there is no DNA to check that call. The CDR3 is 13 residues long. The V gene's germline CDR1 is MNHEY and CDR2 SVGAGI. The CDR3 spells CASRRSHQETQYF.

This clonotype is classed as large by frequency. CDR3 sequence: CASSFPTRARAEAFF. The chain is built from TRBV28 and TRBJ1-1; TCRdb picks TRBD1, but there is no DNA to check that call. Germline CDR1 is MDHEN and CDR2 is SYDVKM. CDR3 length equals 15 residues.